This is a list of T cell receptor beta chains from one sample in a study of blood T cell repertoires in COVID-19. The protocol was immunoSEQ multiplex PCR, while the TCRdb copy is restricted to in-frame clones and leaves out a portion. Found here are about 120,000 clones, just under 90% of them singletons; the top ten hold 2% to 2.5%. Sequenced sample: peripheral blood. The receptors come from a woman aged 45-60 years with acute or convalescent COVID-19. Both conserved end residues are part of each CDR3. Each record gives: V gene, J gene, CDR3 protein.

V gene: TRBV5-6
J gene: TRBJ1-5
CDR3 protein: CASSRTAAGGPQHF

V gene: TRBV3-1/TRBV3-2
J gene: TRBJ2-2
CDR3 protein: CASSQEASGKRGELFF

V gene: TRBV19
J gene: TRBJ2-7
CDR3 protein: CASKPWEGGADEQYF

V gene: TRBV11-2
J gene: TRBJ2-1
CDR3 protein: CASSPIARDEQFF

V gene: TRBV12-5
J gene: TRBJ1-4
CDR3 protein: CASGYQDSYNEKLFF

V gene: TRBV5-1
J gene: TRBJ1-2
CDR3 protein: CASSLEGQGNYGYTF

V gene: TRBV6-5
J gene: TRBJ1-2
CDR3 protein: CASSSGQGYGYTF

V gene: TRBV11-2
J gene: TRBJ1-3
CDR3 protein: CASSIGQGIVRNTIYF

V gene: TRBV7-9
J gene: TRBJ1-2
CDR3 protein: CASSLESARGYTF

V gene: TRBV6-5
J gene: TRBJ1-5
CDR3 protein: CASSNRPSGQPQHF

V gene: TRBV2
J gene: TRBJ1-5
CDR3 protein: CASHRDRGSGQPQHF

V gene: TRBV4-1
J gene: TRBJ2-7
CDR3 protein: CASSQGNSLSYEQYF

V gene: TRBV19
J gene: TRBJ1-5
CDR3 protein: CASSIGRGKPQHF

V gene: TRBV19
J gene: TRBJ2-1
CDR3 protein: CASSFLTGLGSDEQFF

V gene: TRBV29-1
J gene: TRBJ2-1
CDR3 protein: CSVGGTSGAYSYNEQFF

V gene: TRBV18
J gene: TRBJ2-1
CDR3 protein: CASSPNRQGGSYNEQFF

V gene: TRBV27
J gene: TRBJ2-3
CDR3 protein: CASSGLAGYTDTQYF

V gene: TRBV2
J gene: TRBJ1-5
CDR3 protein: CASSVGTPDNQPQHF

V gene: TRBV2
J gene: TRBJ2-2
CDR3 protein: CASSAGTGFTGELFF

V gene: TRBV30
J gene: TRBJ2-1
CDR3 protein: CAWSPRNEQFF

V gene: TRBV4-1
J gene: TRBJ1-6
CDR3 protein: CASSQDIGRGNSPLHF

V gene: TRBV15
J gene: TRBJ2-2
CDR3 protein: CATSEPDREDDWASAGELFF

V gene: TRBV6-5
J gene: TRBJ2-1
CDR3 protein: CASGGAYNEQFF

V gene: TRBV6-5
J gene: TRBJ1-5
CDR3 protein: CASSLYWGSNQPQHF

V gene: TRBV11-2
J gene: TRBJ1-2
CDR3 protein: CASSLEAGQGYGYTF

V gene: TRBV6-2/TRBV6-3
J gene: TRBJ2-7
CDR3 protein: CASSYKGGAYEQYF

V gene: TRBV18
J gene: TRBJ2-7
CDR3 protein: CASSGLAGGVEQYF

V gene: TRBV13
J gene: TRBJ2-5
CDR3 protein: CASSLGGTQGETQYF

V gene: TRBV7-2
J gene: TRBJ2-1
CDR3 protein: CASSLRQTYNEQFF

V gene: TRBV2
J gene: TRBJ1-1
CDR3 protein: CASTDGRGITEAFF

V gene: TRBV29-1
J gene: TRBJ1-5
CDR3 protein: CSVWDSPNQPQHF

V gene: TRBV18
J gene: TRBJ2-3
CDR3 protein: CASGRQGTSGSLGTDTQYF

V gene: TRBV13
J gene: TRBJ1-1
CDR3 protein: CASSLGLTGGSAFF

V gene: TRBV5-4
J gene: TRBJ2-7
CDR3 protein: CASSLGLGAGYEQYF

V gene: TRBV5-1
J gene: TRBJ1-6
CDR3 protein: CASSSGQGTQYNSPLHF